The T cell receptor (beta chain) described here comes from a study of T cell repertoires in cytomegalovirus infection. CDR1 MDHEN and CDR2 SYDVKM come from the germline V gene. Trimming removed 10 bases from V and 6 bases from J, with 16 bases in between. The CDR3 is made up of 12 amino acids. TCRdb reanalysed the reads using MiXCR and keeps one entry per CDR3 protein. In the table there are 290,000 or so distinct CDR3 sequences, around 25% of which are singletons. The sequenced material came from PBMCs. The chain recombines TRBV28 with TRBJ2-7; D possibly matches TRBD1 or TRBD2 (6 bases each). This TCR was recovered from a human donor in good health (CMV status not recorded). Some clones in this sample may be carry-over from other donors' samples. The CDR3 sequence: CATRGHPSEQYF. The CDR3 DNA reads as TGTGCCACCCGGGGGCATCCCTCCGAGCAGTACTTC.